The following is a T cell receptor (beta chain) sequence with its context. This clonotype was counted ten times or more. The antigen it recognizes is unknown. Base-call qualities are not available, and no considerably larger clone is one nucleotide away. cDNA synthesis used template-switch 5'RACE with a primer carrying a 10-nucleotide random unique molecular identifier tagging each TCR transcript. Every sequencing run yielded over 200 million TCR-beta sequences covering 15-18 subjects. The RNeasy kit was used to extract total RNA. TCR-beta VDJ regions were amplified with primers for the TCR constant region and the 5'RACE anchor, using the KAPA Real-time Library Amplification kit. A first PCR added sample indexes and Illumina adaptors, and a second PCR then raised library yield. After Ampure bead purification, the roughly 650 bp TCR product was size-selected on a 2% E-gel SizeSelection system. Before pooling, library quality was assessed on a Bioanalyzer, concentration was determined with Qubit, and library quantification was performed with the Kapa Library Quantification kit. An Illumina HiSeq 2500 sequenced the libraries paired-end 2 x 150 bp. To increase sequence diversity, roughly 24-31% phiX was spiked into each library pool. On the study's bioinformatics: Quality-filtered reads were processed with the UMI-based MiGEC pipeline, and over 85% of raw TCR sequences were removed by the MiGEC pipeline during error correction. IMGT germline references were used for alignment of VDJ genes, and clonotypes were defined by a unique CDR3 amino acid sequence together with V-J genes. Clonal expansion, Shannon diversity and CDR3 relatedness were evaluated with VDJtools (CalcPairwiseDistances, ClusterSamples), while phylogenetic trees were built in CLCbio workbench. Using coefficient-of-variation modelling across technical triplicates, the study counted a clone as expanded if it had at least 8 unique UMIs. Clones were called with MiXCR by TCRdb after fastp trimmed the public reads at Q25, and only in-frame beta chains were retained. Duplicate CDR3 protein sequences are folded into a single record with the most common DNA and genes. The V and J calls follow TCRdb's processing rather than the paper's. The sample table shows around 78,000 distinct CDR3 sequences, and roughly a sixth are seen once. The top ten clonotypes cover 15% to 17% of the sample.

This sample was taken from a study of neurological immune-mediated disorders (dated by TCRdb to between 2018 and 2021). For the study in its entirety: The study compared peripheral blood TCR-beta repertoires of HTLV-I-associated myelopathy (HAM/TSP) patients, multiple sclerosis patients and healthy controls using UMI-based sequencing. The 106 TCR-beta libraries covered PBMC samples along with longitudinal samples, technical triplicates, and paired sorted CD4+ and CD8+ T-cell subsets. The cohort was made up of about 65 subjects, consisting of some 15 HAM/TSP patients, roughly 35 multiple sclerosis patients and some 20 healthy controls. What the study reported, not specific to this receptor: Expanded clones from different subjects shared no identical CDR3 amino acid sequences, which suggests that TCR-beta repertoires were private in all groups. TCR clonal expansion was greatest in HAM/TSP patients and smallest in MS patients, who ranked below even healthy controls.

The germline V gene (reference sequence) sets CDR1 to LNHNV and CDR2 to YYDKDF. The junction shows trimming of 5 bases on V and 3 bases on J, plus 10 bases between the germline ends. The CDR3 runs 14 amino acids, cysteine and phenylalanine included. Only the CDR3 DNA is retained, 42 bases long and in frame from the first base. Healthy controls were blood bank volunteers in Maryland, USA. Libraries from unsorted PBMCs were made from 2 million PBMCs kept in RNAlater at -80 degrees C until RNA extraction. Peripheral blood was subjected to Ficoll-Hypaque density gradient centrifugation to isolate PBMCs, which were then cryopreserved in liquid nitrogen.

The origin of this receptor is a woman in her 40s in good health. The material sequenced was PBMCs. The chain links TRBV15 with TRBJ2-2; the D segment could be TRBD1, given 6 matching bases. The DNA reads TGTGCCACCAGCCCAGGACAGTACACCGGGGAGCTGTTTTTT. It codes for CATSPGQYTGELFF.